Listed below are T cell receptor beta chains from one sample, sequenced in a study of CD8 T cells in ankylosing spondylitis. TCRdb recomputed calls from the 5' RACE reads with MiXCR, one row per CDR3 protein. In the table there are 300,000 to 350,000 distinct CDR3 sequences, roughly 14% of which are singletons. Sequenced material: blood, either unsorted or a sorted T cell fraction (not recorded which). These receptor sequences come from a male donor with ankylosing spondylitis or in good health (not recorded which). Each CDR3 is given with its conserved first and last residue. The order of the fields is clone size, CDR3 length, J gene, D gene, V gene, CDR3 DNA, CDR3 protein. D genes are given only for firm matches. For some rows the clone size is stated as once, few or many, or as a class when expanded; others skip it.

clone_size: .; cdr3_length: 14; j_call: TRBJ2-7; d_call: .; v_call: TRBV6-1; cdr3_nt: TGTGCCAGCAGTCTAACTGAGAGGGTGAGGGAGCAGTACTTC; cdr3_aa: CASSLTERVREQYF
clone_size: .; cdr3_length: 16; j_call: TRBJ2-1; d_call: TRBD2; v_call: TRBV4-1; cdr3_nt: TGCGCCAGCAGCCAAGACCTAGCGGGAGGGCCCAATGAGCAGTTCTTC; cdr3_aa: CASSQDLAGGPNEQFF
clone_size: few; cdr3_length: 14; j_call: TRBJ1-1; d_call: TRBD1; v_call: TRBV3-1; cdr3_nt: TGTGCCAGCACCGCCGGGACAGGCAGCGCTGAAGCTTTCTTT; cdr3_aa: CASTAGTGSAEAFF
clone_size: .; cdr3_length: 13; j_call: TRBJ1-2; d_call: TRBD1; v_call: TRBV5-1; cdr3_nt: TGCGCCAGCAGCGCCGAACAGGGGGATGGCTACACCTTC; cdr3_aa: CASSAEQGDGYTF
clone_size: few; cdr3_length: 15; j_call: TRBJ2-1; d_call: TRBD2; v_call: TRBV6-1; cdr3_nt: TGTGCCAGCAGTGAAGTGGTAGCGGGGTTCAATGAGCAGTTCTTC; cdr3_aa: CASSEVVAGFNEQFF
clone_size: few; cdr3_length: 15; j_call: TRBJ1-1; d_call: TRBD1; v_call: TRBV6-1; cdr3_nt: TGTGCCAGCGGAGGAGGGACAGCCATGAACACTGAAGCTTTCTTT; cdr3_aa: CASGGGTAMNTEAFF
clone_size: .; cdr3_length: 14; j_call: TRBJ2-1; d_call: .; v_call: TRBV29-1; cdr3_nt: TGCAGCGTTCCTAGACTGACGGCAGGCCATGAGCAGTTCTTC; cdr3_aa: CSVPRLTAGHEQFF
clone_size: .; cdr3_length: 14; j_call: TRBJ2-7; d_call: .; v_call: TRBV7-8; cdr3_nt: TGTGCCAGCAGCTTATCCAGGGTGGGGTACGAGCAGTACTTC; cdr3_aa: CASSLSRVGYEQYF
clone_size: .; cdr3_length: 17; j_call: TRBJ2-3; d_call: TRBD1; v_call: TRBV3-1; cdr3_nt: TGTGCCTTCTGCCCGGACAGGGGGCTCCTAAGCACAGATACGCAGTATTTT; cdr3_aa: CAFCPDRGLLSTDTQYF
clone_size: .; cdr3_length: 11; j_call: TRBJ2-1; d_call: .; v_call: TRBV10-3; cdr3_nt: TGTGCCATCAGCGCCGGCGTCGAGCAGTTCTTC; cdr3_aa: CAISAGVEQFF
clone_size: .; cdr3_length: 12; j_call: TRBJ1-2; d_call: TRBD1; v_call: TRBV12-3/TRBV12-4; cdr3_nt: TGTGCCAGCAGTTTAGCGCAGGGGGCGATACTCTTC; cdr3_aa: CASSLAQGAILF
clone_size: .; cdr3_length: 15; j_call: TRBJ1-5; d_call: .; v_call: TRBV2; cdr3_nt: TGTGCCAGCAAGGAGGGGGGGATGGTGAATCAGCCCCAGCATTTT; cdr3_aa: CASKEGGMVNQPQHF
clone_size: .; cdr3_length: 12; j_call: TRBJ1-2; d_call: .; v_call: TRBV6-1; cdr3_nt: TGTGCCAGCAGTGGGCCTGGCTATGGCTACACCTTC; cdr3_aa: CASSGPGYGYTF
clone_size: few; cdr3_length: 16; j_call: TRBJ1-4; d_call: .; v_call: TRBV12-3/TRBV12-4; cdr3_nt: TGTGCCAGCAGTTTAGGACAGACAGCAACTAATGAAAAACTGTTTTTT; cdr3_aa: CASSLGQTATNEKLFF
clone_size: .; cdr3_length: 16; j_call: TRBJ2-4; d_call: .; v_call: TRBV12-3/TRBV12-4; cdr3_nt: TGTGCCAGCAGTTTGACCGTGGCTCTAGCCAAAAACATTCAGTACTTC; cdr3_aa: CASSLTVALAKNIQYF
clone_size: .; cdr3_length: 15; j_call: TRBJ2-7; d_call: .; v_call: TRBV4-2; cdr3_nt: TGTGCCAGCAGCCAGGGAACCACTAACTCCTACGAGCAGTACTTC; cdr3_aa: CASSQGTTNSYEQYF
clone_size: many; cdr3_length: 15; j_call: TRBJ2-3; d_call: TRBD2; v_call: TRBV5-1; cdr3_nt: TGCGCCAGCAGCTCGGGACTAGCGAGCACAGATACGCAGTATTTT; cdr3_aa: CASSSGLASTDTQYF
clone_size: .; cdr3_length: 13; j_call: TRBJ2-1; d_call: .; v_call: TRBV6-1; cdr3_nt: TGTGCCAGCCGGGGACGCGTCAACAATGAGCAGTTCTTC; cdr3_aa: CASRGRVNNEQFF
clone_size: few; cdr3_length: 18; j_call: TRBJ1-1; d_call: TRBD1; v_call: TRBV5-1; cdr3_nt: TGCGCCAGCAGCCGAATCGAGGGACAGGGGTGGGCGAACACTGAAGCTTTCTTT; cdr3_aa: CASSRIEGQGWANTEAFF
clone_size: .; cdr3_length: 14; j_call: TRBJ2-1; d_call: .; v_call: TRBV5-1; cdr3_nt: TGCGCCAGCAGCTTGTCGACCACCCGCGATGAGCAGTTCTTC; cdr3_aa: CASSLSTTRDEQFF